The T cell receptor beta chain under discussion was sequenced for a study of blood T cell repertoires in COVID-19. In the study overall: Samples came from the United States, Italy and Spain, spanning acute and convalescent COVID-19.

Original processing notes: Using reference gene primer amplification, nucleated cell counts were estimated. Data came from immunoSEQ multiplex PCR; TCRdb stores just in-frame clones and leaves some out. D and trimming come from the DNA, and the V and J calls and clone size come from that table. The table records some 48,000 clones, around 73% of them present only once. J gave up 5 bases and V 5 bases, and 8 bases lay outside the gene matches. Germline V CDR1 and CDR2: SGHNT, YENEEA. The CDR3 spans 17 residues. Specimen: PBMCs or T cells enriched from blood (not recorded which). The rearrangement joins TRBV11-3 to TRBJ2-5, with 16 bases fitting TRBD2. This clonotype was obtained from a woman between 50 and 59 years old with acute COVID-19. The CDR3 loop reads CASSTGTSGGAGETQYF. CDR3 DNA: TGTGCCAGCAGCACCGGGACTAGCGGGGGGGCAGGGGAGACCCAGTACTTC.